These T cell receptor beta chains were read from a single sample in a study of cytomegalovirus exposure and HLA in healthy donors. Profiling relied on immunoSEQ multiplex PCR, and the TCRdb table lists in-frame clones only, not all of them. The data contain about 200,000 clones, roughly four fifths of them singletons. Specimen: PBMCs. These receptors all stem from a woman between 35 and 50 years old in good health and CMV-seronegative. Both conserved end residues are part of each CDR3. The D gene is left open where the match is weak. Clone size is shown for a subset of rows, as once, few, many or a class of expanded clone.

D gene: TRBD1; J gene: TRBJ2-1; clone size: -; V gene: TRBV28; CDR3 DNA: TGTGCCAGCAGTTACGCCGGGACAGGGTCTGTAGATGAGCAGTTCTTC; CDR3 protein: CASSYAGTGSVDEQFF
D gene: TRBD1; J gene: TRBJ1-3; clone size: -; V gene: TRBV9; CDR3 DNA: TGTGCCAGCAGCTGGGACAGGGATGGAAACACCATATATTTT; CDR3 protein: CASSWDRDGNTIYF
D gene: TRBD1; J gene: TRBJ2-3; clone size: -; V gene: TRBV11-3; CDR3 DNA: TGTGCCAGCAGCTTAGGGGCAGGGGGTGCGGATACGCAGTATTTT; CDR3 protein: CASSLGAGGADTQYF
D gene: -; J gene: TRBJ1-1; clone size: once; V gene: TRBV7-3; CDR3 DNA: TGTGCCAGCAGCCCCCAGGGGCGGATAACTGAAGCTTTCTTT; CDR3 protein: CASSPQGRITEAFF
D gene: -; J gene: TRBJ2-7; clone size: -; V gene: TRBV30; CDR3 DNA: TGTGCCTGGAGTGTGGGGGCTGCCTACGAGCAGTACTTC; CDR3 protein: CAWSVGAAYEQYF
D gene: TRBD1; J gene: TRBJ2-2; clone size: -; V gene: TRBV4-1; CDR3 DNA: TGCGCCAGCAGCCAATCTCCCCCGGGACAGGTGGACACCGGGGAGCTGTTTTTT; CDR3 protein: CASSQSPPGQVDTGELFF
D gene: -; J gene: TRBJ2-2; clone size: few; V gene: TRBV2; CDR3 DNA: TGTGCCAGCAGCCTCGACACCGGGGAGCTGTTTTTT; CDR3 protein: CASSLDTGELFF
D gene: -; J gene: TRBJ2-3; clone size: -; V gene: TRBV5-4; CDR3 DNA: TGTGCCAGCAGCCCCCCGTCAGCAGATACGCAGTATTTT; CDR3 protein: CASSPPSADTQYF
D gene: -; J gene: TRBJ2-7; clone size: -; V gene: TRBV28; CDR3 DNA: TGTGCCAGCAGCTCTACCGGGAGTTCTCTCTACGAGCAGTACTTC; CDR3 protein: CASSSTGSSLYEQYF
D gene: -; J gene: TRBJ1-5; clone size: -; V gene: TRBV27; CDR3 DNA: TGTGCCAGCAGGCTACGGGGGACTCGTAATCAGCCCCAGCATTTT; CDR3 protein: CASRLRGTRNQPQHF